Listed below are T cell receptor beta chains from one sample, sequenced in a study of T-cell reconstitution after alpha-beta-depleted transplantation in children. MiXCR was run by TCRdb on the PCR reads, yielding one entry per CDR3 protein. In the table there are roughly 670,000 distinct CDR3 sequences, less than 15% of which are singletons. Source: PBMCs, taken before TCRalphabeta/CD19-depleted stem cell transplant. These receptors originate from a girl aged 2 to 10 with congenital amegakaryocytic thrombocytopenia, due to receive a stem cell transplant. CDR3s include the opening cysteine and the closing phenylalanine or tryptophan. D genes are given only for firm matches. Where a row states a size, it is once, few, many or the class of an expanded clone; other rows omit it.

J gene | V gene | clone size | D gene | CDR3 DNA | CDR3 protein
TRBJ2-5 | TRBV5-1 | many | . | TGCGCCAGCAGCCCGCCCCAGAGGGAGACCCAGTACTTC | CASSPPQRETQYF
TRBJ2-7 | TRBV14 | . | . | TGTGCCAGCAGCCACGGTTCGTATCTGTACTTC | CASSHGSYLYF
TRBJ2-1 | TRBV7-9 | . | . | TGTGCCAGCAGCTTAATCATGGGCAACTACAATGAGCAGTTCTTC | CASSLIMGNYNEQFF
TRBJ2-1 | TRBV20-1 | few | . | TGCAGTGCCCCTATCCGGCGGGGCCCGGGCGATGAGCAGTTCTTC | CSAPIRRGPGDEQFF
TRBJ2-7 | TRBV28 | few | . | TGTGCCAGCACCATTGGAGGGTTTAGCTACGAGCAGTACTTC | CASTIGGFSYEQYF
TRBJ2-2 | TRBV2 | . | . | TGTGCCAGCGTAGGAGGGTCACAGGGCCACACCGGGGAGCTGTTTTTT | CASVGGSQGHTGELFF
TRBJ1-1 | TRBV29-1 | . | . | TGCAGCGTTGAGGGCAGGCAAAACACTGAAGCTTTCTTT | CSVEGRQNTEAFF
TRBJ1-2 | TRBV3-1 | . | . | TGTGCCAGCAGCGGCCTTCGGGGGCGGAATGGCTACACCTTC | CASSGLRGRNGYTF
TRBJ2-7 | TRBV12-3/TRBV12-4 | many | . | TGTGCCAGCAGTTTGGTACAAGCCTACGAGCAGTACTTC | CASSLVQAYEQYF
TRBJ2-7 | TRBV2 | many | . | TGTGCCACAACCCCGGACAGATATTCCTACGAGCAGTACTTC | CATTPDRYSYEQYF
TRBJ2-1 | TRBV5-1 | . | TRBD1 | TGCGCCAGCAGCCTGATGACCGGGACAGGTTCCTACAATGAGCAGTTCTTC | CASSLMTGTGSYNEQFF
TRBJ1-1 | TRBV20-1 | many | . | TGCAGTGCTAGAGTATCTAACACTGAAGCTTTCTTT | CSARVSNTEAFF
TRBJ2-3 | TRBV6-5 | few | . | TGTGCCAGCAGTTATTCCCACGACGGATCTAACACAGATACGCAGTATTTT | CASSYSHDGSNTDTQYF
TRBJ2-1 | TRBV20-1 | few | TRBD2 | TGCTGCGCCAGAGGCCGCGCGGGAGCGGCGTGGGGCAATGAGCAGTTCTTC | CCARGRAGAAWGNEQFF
TRBJ1-4 | TRBV3-1 | . | . | TGTGCCAGCAGCCCGAGCGGATACGACCTTGAAAAACTGTTTTTT | CASSPSGYDLEKLFF
TRBJ2-1 | TRBV18 | few | . | TGTGCCAGCTCACTGGGACCCGCCTACAATGAGCAGTTCTTC | CASSLGPAYNEQFF
TRBJ2-1 | TRBV7-6 | many | TRBD2 | TGTGCCAGCAGCTTGGCTAGCGGTCACCGTAGCTCCTACAATGAGCAGTTCTTC | CASSLASGHRSSYNEQFF
TRBJ2-3 | TRBV7-8 | few | . | TGTGCCAGCAGCGAATACACGACAGATACGCAGTATTTT | CASSEYTTDTQYF
TRBJ2-7 | TRBV10-2 | . | TRBD1 | TGCGCCAGCAGAACCAATTACGGACAGGGGGCTAGGGACGAGCAGTACTTC | CASRTNYGQGARDEQYF
TRBJ2-1 | TRBV7-3 | . | TRBD1 | TGTGCCAGCAGCTTAGGTGCATTGGACAGGGCCTGGACAAACAATGAGCAGTTCTTC | CASSLGALDRAWTNNEQFF
TRBJ2-7 | TRBV28 | many | TRBD1 | TGTGCCAGCAGTTCCTACAGGGGGCGAAGCGAGCAGTACTTC | CASSSYRGRSEQYF
TRBJ2-3 | TRBV20-1 | . | . | TGCAGTGCTAGACCCGTCTTATCTACAGATACGCAGTATTTT | CSARPVLSTDTQYF
TRBJ2-7 | TRBV5-1 | many | TRBD2 | TGCGCCAGCAGCTTGGCCCTTAGCGGGAGTTCTGACGAGCAGTACTTC | CASSLALSGSSDEQYF
TRBJ1-5 | TRBV10-3 | many | . | TGTGCCACCGGGACGGATAGCAATCAGCCCCAGCATTTT | CATGTDSNQPQHF
TRBJ2-3 | TRBV27 | . | . | TGTGCCAGCAGTTTAATTGGGACTCGAGATACGCAGTATTTT | CASSLIGTRDTQYF
TRBJ2-1 | TRBV5-1 | few | . | TGCGCCAGCAGCTTGTATCAAGCCGATGAGCAGTTCTTC | CASSLYQADEQFF
TRBJ2-1 | TRBV7-6 | few | . | TGTGCCAGCAGCTTGTCTCTACTAGCTCGGAATGAGCAGTTCTTC | CASSLSLLARNEQFF
TRBJ2-7 | TRBV20-1 | . | TRBD2 | TGCAGTGCTAGAAAAGTGGGGGGACTAGCGGGAGTCGCCTACGAGCAGTACTTC | CSARKVGGLAGVAYEQYF
TRBJ2-7 | TRBV18 | . | TRBD2 | TGTGCCAGCTCACCAACCCGCGGGAGTGCGTACGAGCAGTACTTC | CASSPTRGSAYEQYF
TRBJ1-5 | TRBV20-1 | many | TRBD1 | TGCAGTGCTAGCGAGCCGGGACAGGGAGGGAATCAGCCCCAGCATTTT | CSASEPGQGGNQPQHF
TRBJ2-1 | TRBV15 | many | TRBD1 | TGTGCCACCATTAGGACAGGGAAGACGAGAGAGCAGTTCTTC | CATIRTGKTREQFF
TRBJ2-5 | TRBV10-3 | . | . | TGTGCCATCCTTTGGGGGCAGGGGGAGACCCAGTACTTC | CAILWGQGETQYF
TRBJ2-1 | TRBV20-1 | many | . | TGCAGTGCAATCCCCCCGAGGGCGGCGTACAATGAGCAGTTCTTC | CSAIPPRAAYNEQFF
TRBJ2-3 | TRBV3-1 | . | . | TGTGCCAGCAGCCCCGGTCGGGGTCTGCGGACAGATACGCAGTATTTT | CASSPGRGLRTDTQYF
TRBJ2-2 | TRBV5-1 | . | TRBD1 | TGCGCCAGCAGCTTGGAGGGACAGGGGATCGGGGAGCTGTTTTTT | CASSLEGQGIGELFF
TRBJ2-7 | TRBV20-1 | few | . | TGCAGTGCTGAAAGTTTACGAATCGAGCAGTACTTC | CSAESLRIEQYF
TRBJ2-7 | TRBV20-1 | many | . | TGCAGTGCTAGACCCATTAGCGGATCCTACGAGCAGTACTTC | CSARPISGSYEQYF
TRBJ2-1 | TRBV20-1 | . | TRBD2 | TGCAGTGCTACTCGCCCCTGGGACTACCTAACCTACAATGAGCAGTTCTTC | CSATRPWDYLTYNEQFF
TRBJ2-3 | TRBV6-1 | . | . | TGTGCCAGCAGGCCCACTAGGGGAACAGATACGCAGTATTTT | CASRPTRGTDTQYF
TRBJ1-5 | TRBV12-3/TRBV12-4 | many | . | TGTGCCAGCAGTTTACGGTCTTTAGGTAATCAGCCCCAGCATTTT | CASSLRSLGNQPQHF
TRBJ2-7 | TRBV5-1 | many | . | TGCGCCAGCAGCTTGGAAGTCGGCCACATCTACGAGCAGTACTTC | CASSLEVGHIYEQYF
TRBJ2-7 | TRBV5-5 | . | TRBD2 | TGTGCCAGCAGCCCGGGACTAGCGGGAGGGGAGCGCGAGCAGTACTTC | CASSPGLAGGEREQYF
TRBJ2-3 | TRBV27 | few | . | TGTGCCAGCAAACGTGGGGTGCGCGGCACAGATACGCAGTATTTT | CASKRGVRGTDTQYF
TRBJ2-3 | TRBV29-1 | many | TRBD1 | TGCAGCACCATTCCTGTACAGGGGCAGGCAGATACGCAGTATTTT | CSTIPVQGQADTQYF
TRBJ2-3 | TRBV11-1 | few | . | TGTGCCAGCCGCGGGGCCTTCCGCACAGATACGCAGTATTTT | CASRGAFRTDTQYF
TRBJ2-1 | TRBV7-8 | . | . | TGTGCCAGTGGCAGCGGATGGCAGGGGCCCTACAATGAGCAGTTCTTC | CASGSGWQGPYNEQFF
TRBJ2-5 | TRBV7-9 | many | . | TGTGCCAGCAGCTTATTACCGGAAGAGACCCAGTACTTC | CASSLLPEETQYF
TRBJ2-3 | TRBV20-1 | many | . | TGCAGTCCGCCGAGAGATACGCAGTATTTT | CSPPRDTQYF
TRBJ1-2 | TRBV15 | many | TRBD1 | TGTGCCACCAGCCAAGACAGGGCCTATGGCTACACCTTC | CATSQDRAYGYTF
TRBJ1-4 | TRBV6-1 | many | TRBD1 | TGTGCCAGCAGTGATCTTACAGGGGATGAAAAACTGTTTTTT | CASSDLTGDEKLFF
TRBJ1-2 | TRBV4-2 | . | TRBD1 | TGTGCCAGCAGCCCCGAGGATGCGACAGGGGCAGATGGCTACACCTTC | CASSPEDATGADGYTF
TRBJ2-1 | TRBV5-1 | few | . | TGCGCCAGCAGCGCCCCTCGGGTTTCGGTGGCTGGTGAGCAGTTCTTC | CASSAPRVSVAGEQFF
TRBJ2-1 | TRBV20-1 | few | . | TGCAGTGCTAGAGGGGGACGGGGAGATGAGCAGTTCTTC | CSARGGRGDEQFF
TRBJ2-5 | TRBV27 | few | TRBD2 | TGTGCCAGCAGTTTAGGGACTAGCGGGAATCTAGAGACCCAGTACTTC | CASSLGTSGNLETQYF
TRBJ2-7 | TRBV14 | many | . | TGTGCCAGCAGCCCCCTAGGTCTAACCTACGAGCAGTACTTC | CASSPLGLTYEQYF
TRBJ2-7 | TRBV5-1 | many | . | TGCGCCAGCAGCCCGGGTTCCCCCTACGAGCAGTACTTC | CASSPGSPYEQYF
TRBJ2-7 | TRBV24-1 | many | . | TGTGCCACCAGTAGCGGCTCCTCTGGCGAGCAGTACTTC | CATSSGSSGEQYF
TRBJ1-5 | TRBV12-3/TRBV12-4 | few | TRBD1 | TGTGCCAGCAGTCACCGCGGGACAGAGGGCCAGCCCCAGCATTTT | CASSHRGTEGQPQHF
TRBJ1-4 | TRBV20-1 | many | . | TGCAGTGCTAGAGGAGCCTTGGCCGCAACTAATGAAAAACTGTTTTTT | CSARGALAATNEKLFF
TRBJ2-1 | TRBV7-9 | . | . | TGTGCCAGCAGGATAGGGAGCAATGAGCAGTTCTTC | CASRIGSNEQFF